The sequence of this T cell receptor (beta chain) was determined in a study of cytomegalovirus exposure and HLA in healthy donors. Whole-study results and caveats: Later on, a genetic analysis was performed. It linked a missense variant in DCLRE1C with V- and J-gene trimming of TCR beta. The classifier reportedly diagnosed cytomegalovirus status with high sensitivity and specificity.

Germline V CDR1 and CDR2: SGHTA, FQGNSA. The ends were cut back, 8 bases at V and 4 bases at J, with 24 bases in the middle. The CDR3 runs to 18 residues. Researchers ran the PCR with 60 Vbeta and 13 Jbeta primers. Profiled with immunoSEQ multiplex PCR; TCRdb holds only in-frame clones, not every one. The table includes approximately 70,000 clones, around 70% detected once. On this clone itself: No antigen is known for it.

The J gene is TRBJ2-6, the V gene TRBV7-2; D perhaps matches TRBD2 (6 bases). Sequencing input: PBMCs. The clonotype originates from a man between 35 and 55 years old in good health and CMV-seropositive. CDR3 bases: TGTGCCAGCGCCTTCCTCTGGCGGGACGCCAGGGGGGCCAACGTCCTGACTTTC. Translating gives CASAFLWRDARGANVLTF.